Given below is one TCR beta chain in context. The target antigen is unknown. The V gene's germline CDR1 is SGHVS and CDR2 FQNEAQ. V was clipped by 5 bases and J by 8 bases; unmatched bases: 14. This CDR3 has 15 residues. The record originates from a study of PD-1 blockade in classical Hodgkin lymphoma. Whole-study context: Patients were given intravenous nivolumab, 3 mg/kg, every 2 weeks.

Some clones are missing from TCRdb's copy, which holds only in-frame ones; the method was immunoSEQ multiplex PCR. The sample lists about 46,000 clones, around 70% occurring once. Every patient relapsed after autologous stem cell transplantation, and brentuximab vedotin exposure varied. Whole-study results and caveats: Sources of repertoire differences remain undefined, possibly disease activity or prior therapy. Baseline TCR diversity was reportedly lower in newly diagnosed patients than healthy donors. Partial responders and progressors had significantly lower baseline TCR diversity.

The specimen was peripheral blood mononuclear cells (PBMCs), collected at baseline. This clonotype was sampled from a human donor with classical Hodgkin lymphoma. The chain combines TRBV7-8 with TRBJ1-2, with 7 bases identical to TRBD1. CDR3 loop: CASSISTGKLFGYTF. The CDR3 nucleotides read TGTGCCAGCAGCATCTCGACAGGGAAGCTTTTCGGCTACACCTTC.